The 32 T cell receptor beta chains below were found in one sample sequenced in a study of technical replicates of blood from a handful of donors. The table came from immunoSEQ multiplex PCR; TCRdb's copy has only in-frame clones and leaves some out. In the table there are tens of thousands of clones, 95% to 99% of which are singletons. The sample consisted of T cells isolated from PBMCs. Source of these receptors: a human donor in good health.

The rearrangement links TRBV4-2 to TRBJ2-3, with TRBD2 identical over 11 bases. Germline CDR1 reads LGHNA; CDR2 reads YNFKEQ. The CDR3 is 16 residues long. The ends lost 4 bases at V and 3 bases at J; junction bases unmatched: 6. In DNA form, the CDR3 reads TGTGCCAGCAGCCCCGTAGCGGGAGGGCCGACAGATACGCAGTATTTT. Amino acid sequence: CASSPVAGGPTDTQYF.

The J gene is TRBJ1-5, the V gene TRBV6-5, with D possibly TRBD1 on 6 matching bases. Germline V gives CDR1 MNHEY, CDR2 SVGAGI. CDR3 size: 13 residues. Trimming stripped 5 bases from V and 7 bases from J, with 12 bases between. The CDR3 sequence: CASSGRGEQPQHF. As DNA, the CDR3 is TGTGCCAGCAGTGGCAGGGGTGAGCAGCCCCAGCATTTT.

A few counts support this clone. The chain carries TRBV30 and TRBJ2-2; D is undetermined. Trimming pared 5 bases from V and 6 bases from J, leaving 7 bases between. CDR1 and CDR2 (germline): GTSNPN, SVGIG (reference sequence). CDR3 length: 11 amino acids. The CDR3 DNA sequence: TGTGCCTGGGGTATAGCCGGGGAGCTGTTTTTT. This sequence encodes CAWGIAGELFF.

V is TRBV2 and J is TRBJ2-5; 10 bases agree with TRBD2. J lost 0 bases, V lost 2 bases, and 0 bases had no gene match. Germline assignment: CDR1 SNHLY and CDR2 FYNNEI. There are 15 residues in the CDR3. This CDR3 reads CASSELAGDQETQYF. CDR3 sequence (DNA): TGTGCCAGCAGTGAACTAGCGGGAGACCAAGAGACCCAGTACTTC.

The chain employs TRBV9 and TRBJ1-1; possibly TRBD1 for D (6 bases). Germline CDR1 reads SGDLS; CDR2 reads YYNGEE. V dropped 0 bases and J dropped 6 bases, with 12 bases sitting between them. This CDR3 comprises 14 residues. The CDR3 DNA follows: TGTGCCAGCAGCGTAGGACAGGAAGGTTCTGAAGCTTTCTTT. Protein: CASSVGQEGSEAFF.

The V and J genes are TRBV15 and TRBJ1-4; D is unclear. Per the germline V gene, CDR1 is LNHNV and CDR2 is YYDKDF (reference sequence). The CDR3 is 14 residues long. Between the trimmed V and J ends, which lost 1 base and 7 bases, there was a span of 10 bases. CDR3 bases: TGTGCCACCAGCAGAGGGGCGGGGAGTGAAAAACTGTTTTTT. This gives the protein CATSRGAGSEKLFF. The whole variable domain, filled in from reference TRBV15 and TRBJ1-4, reads DAMVIQNPRYQVTQFGKPVTLSCSQTLNHNVMYWYQQKSSQAPKLLFHYYDKDFNNEADTPDNFQSRRPNTSFCFLDIRSPGLGDTAMYLCATSRGAGSEKLFFGSGTQLSVL.

V gene TRBV5-1 combines with J gene TRBJ2-7; a weak D match, TRBD1 (6 bases). CDR1 SGHRS and CDR2 YFSETQ come from the germline V gene. The CDR3 runs to 12 residues. V was cut by 0 bases and J by 11 bases, with 12 bases left in between. The CDR3: CASSLASGDEYF. CDR3 nucleotides: TGCGCCAGCAGCTTGGCCTCAGGGGATGAGTACTTC.

The chain has TRBV5-6 and TRBJ2-5; 11 nucleotides agree with TRBD2. Trimming took 2 bases from V and 6 from J; bases not matched to a gene: 18. Per the germline V gene, CDR1 is SGHDT and CDR2 is YYEEEE. The CDR3 length is 19 residues. The chain's CDR3 is CASSLPPGHIAGGPKTQYF. The CDR3 DNA sequence: TGTGCCAGCAGCTTACCTCCGGGACATATAGCGGGAGGGCCCAAGACCCAGTACTTC.

The chain links TRBV5-8 to TRBJ1-5; D is perhaps TRBD1 (6 bases). This CDR3 contains 13 residues. Trimming cost V 5 bases and J 3 bases, with 9 bases left between them. The V gene's germline CDR1 is SGHTS and CDR2 YDEGEE. In DNA, the CDR3 is TGTGCCAGCAGTCGGACAGTCAATCAGCCCCAGCATTTT. Translating it yields CASSRTVNQPQHF.

CDR3 sequence: CASSLEQGAYQPQHF. For the CDR3, the DNA is TGTGCCAGCAGCTTAGAACAGGGAGCTTATCAGCCCCAGCATTTT. The chain is built from TRBV7-2 and TRBJ1-5; weak D call: TRBD1 (6 bases). Trimming stripped 1 base from V and 5 bases from J, with 12 bases between. This CDR3 comprises 15 residues. Germline loops: CDR1 SGHTA, CDR2 FQGNSA.

As regards this clone: Its ends do not fully match the called genes, so a read error is possible. The V call is TRBV7-7, the J call TRBJ2-2, with D maybe TRBD2 (5 bases). This CDR3 contains 12 residues. Germline V gives CDR1 SSHAT, CDR2 FNYEAQ (reference sequence). CDR3 in DNA: TGTGCTAGCAGTCGGGGTGCCGGGGAGCTGTTTTTT. It translates to CASSRGAGELFF.

The chain carries TRBV28 and TRBJ2-1; D gene uncertain. The CDR3 runs 16 residues. V shed 3 bases and J shed 0 bases, with 12 bases lying between them. The germline V gene has CDR1 MDHEN and CDR2 SYDVKM. Here the CDR3 reads CASSFLDRSSYNEQFF. The CDR3 nucleotides are TGTGCCAGCAGTTTTCTTGACCGGAGCTCCTACAATGAGCAGTTCTTC.

The chain has TRBV14 and TRBJ2-2; D not resolved. Germline V gene data show CDR1 as SGHDN and CDR2 as FVKESK. The CDR3 totals 14 residues. V was clipped by 1 base and J by 1 base, with 4 bases between them. The chain's CDR3 is CASSQVMNTGELFF. Written as DNA, the CDR3 is TGTGCCAGCAGCCAAGTTATGAACACCGGGGAGCTGTTTTTT.

The rearrangement uses TRBV29-1 and TRBJ2-1; 9 bases are shared with TRBD2. CDR3 length: 17 amino acids. V lost 4 bases to trimming and J lost 4 bases; unmatched junction nucleotides: 14. Germline V lookup: CDR1 SQVTM, CDR2 ANQGSEA. The DNA for the CDR3 is TGCAGCGTTGCAATCATTAGGCGGGAGGGTCCTTACAATGAGCAGTTCTTC. The encoded protein is CSVAIIRREGPYNEQFF.

V usage is TRBV21-1 and J usage is TRBJ1-5; the table gives TRBD1 as D, unverified against the DNA. TRBV21-1 corresponds to a pseudogene. CDR3 length equals 14 residues. In DNA form, the CDR3 reads TGTGCCAGCAGGACTAGACAGGGGCTGCAGCCCCAGCATTTT. Its translation: CASRTRQGLQPQHF.

The chain carries TRBV13 and TRBJ1-4, with D tentatively TRBD1 (6 bases). The CDR3 has 13 residues. The V and J ends lost 6 bases and 4 bases respectively, with 9 bases between them. CDR1 is PRHDT, CDR2 FYEKMQ, per germline (reference sequence). The CDR3 DNA reads TGTGCCAGCAGTACAGGGTTTAATGAAAAACTGTTTTTT. It translates to CASSTGFNEKLFF.

This chain connects TRBV6-6 to TRBJ1-1; D not certain. This CDR3 comprises 14 residues. The germline V and J ends were trimmed by 2 bases and 3 bases, with 10 bases remaining between them. Germline V gene sequence: CDR1 MNHNY, CDR2 SVGAGI (reference sequence). CDR3 loop: CASSYMGRHTEAFF. The CDR3 DNA sequence: TGTGCCAGCAGTTACATGGGGAGGCACACTGAAGCTTTCTTT.

Comments on this clone: Sequence at one end of the junction differs from germline and may be a read error. This sequence joins TRBV6-1 and TRBJ2-1; 10 bases agree with TRBD2. This CDR3 comprises 14 residues. Germline CDR1 is MNHNS and CDR2 is SASEGT. The CDR3 nucleotides read TGTGCCAGCAGAGAAGCGGGAGGGCCGAATGAGCAGTTCTTC. Protein sequence: CASREAGGPNEQFF.

The V and J genes are TRBV10-3 and TRBJ1-1; D unresolved. V was trimmed by 4 bases and J by 4 bases, leaving 10 bases between them. CDR1 is ENHRY and CDR2 is SYGVKD in the germline V gene. This CDR3 comprises 13 residues. The CDR3, as DNA: TGTGCCATCAGTGGCGGTGGATCCACTGAAGCTTTCTTT. Its protein is CAISGGGSTEAFF.

The chain joins TRBV15 to TRBJ2-3; D may be TRBD2 (6 bases). Trimming left V 5 bases short and J 4 bases short, with 13 bases between. Germline values: CDR1 LNHNV, CDR2 YYDKDF (reference sequence). The CDR3 totals 14 residues. The CDR3 loop is CATSPTGLSDTQYF. CDR3 nucleotide sequence: TGTGCCACCAGCCCCACGGGACTCTCAGATACGCAGTATTTT.

This chain uses TRBV6-5 with TRBJ2-7; 13 positions match TRBD2. Germline CDR1 MNHEY, CDR2 SVGAGI. CDR3 length equals 16 residues. Trimming cost V 2 bases and J 6 bases; bases outside gene matches: 7. In nucleotides, the CDR3 is TGTGCCAGCAGTTACCAAAGAGGACTAGCGGGAGTCGAGCAGTACTTC. Its protein is CASSYQRGLAGVEQYF.

The chain links TRBV9 to TRBJ2-1; D might be TRBD2 (5 bases). Germline values: CDR1 SGDLS, CDR2 YYNGEE. The CDR3 extends over 14 amino acids. Trimming cost V 3 bases and J 2 bases, with 9 bases left between them. CDR3 sequence: CASSGSGPYNEQFF. The CDR3, as DNA: TGTGCCAGCAGCGGAAGCGGACCCTACAATGAGCAGTTCTTC.

Here the CDR3 reads CASARPGNTEAFF. For the CDR3, the DNA is TGTGCCAGCGCAAGACCAGGGAACACTGAAGCTTTCTTT. The chain couples TRBV27 to TRBJ1-1; D is ambiguous. From germline, CDR1 is MNHEY and CDR2 SMNVEV (reference sequence). Trimming left V 8 bases short and J 1 base short, with 11 bases between. This CDR3 spans 13 amino acids.

The V call is TRBV6-1, the J call TRBJ2-1; 7 bases are shared with TRBD2. This CDR3 is built from 11 residues. V lost 6 bases, J lost 8 bases, and 1 base stayed unmatched. Germline CDR1 and CDR2: MNHNS and SASEGT. The CDR3 here is CASRGGDEQFF. The DNA of the CDR3 is TGTGCCAGCAGGGGGGGGGATGAGCAGTTCTTC.

The count of this clone is one. The V gene is TRBV2, the J gene TRBJ1-1; TRBD1 aligns across 7 bases. Germline CDR1 and CDR2: SNHLY and FYNNEI. The V gene end was trimmed by 2 bases and the J gene end by 8 bases; junction bases not matched to a gene: 8. The CDR3 spans 14 residues. CDR3 nucleotides: TGTGCCAGCAGTGAACCGGGACAGCCTTCCGAAGCTTTCTTT. Translating it yields CASSEPGQPSEAFF. Filled out from reference TRBV2 and TRBJ1-1, the complete variable domain reads EPEVTQTPSHQVTQMGQEVILRCVPISNHLYFYWYRQILGQKVEFLVSFYNNEISEKSEIFDDQFSVERPDGSNFTLKIRSTKLEDSAMYFCASSEPGQPSEAFFGQGTRLTVV.

The genes are TRBV5-1 and TRBJ1-5, with D maybe TRBD1 (5 bases). Deletions cut 0 bases from V and 5 bases from J, with 12 bases between. The CDR3 has 15 residues. Germline CDR1 is SGHRS and CDR2 is YFSETQ. The CDR3 reads CASSLGTDTDQPQHF. The CDR3 bases are TGCGCCAGCAGCTTGGGTACGGACACCGATCAGCCCCAGCATTTT.

V gene TRBV15 combines with J gene TRBJ1-2; perhaps TRBD1 as D (6 bases). Germline V gene sequence: CDR1 LNHNV, CDR2 YYDKDF (reference sequence). CDR3 size: 15 residues. Trimming shortened V by 5 bases and J by 0 bases, and 13 bases separated the two germline ends. CDR3 nucleotides: TGTGCCACCAGCGGTACAGGGAAAGCTAACTATGGCTACACCTTC. Translated: CATSGTGKANYGYTF.

This chain links TRBV7-2 with TRBJ2-3, with 8 nucleotides matching TRBD2. Germline loops: CDR1 SGHTA, CDR2 FQGNSA. With V trimmed by 4 bases and J by 6 bases, 6 bases remained unmatched. The CDR3 loop spans 14 amino acids. DNA of the CDR3: TGTGCCAGCAGCTGGTCGGGGGGGGTTGATACGCAGTATTTT. It is translated as CASSWSGGVDTQYF.

V gene TRBV5-4 combines with J gene TRBJ1-1, with D perhaps matching TRBD1 (6 bases). This CDR3 has 16 amino acids. Trimming cost V 4 bases and J 0 bases, with 16 bases left between them. CDR1 and CDR2 from the germline V gene are SGHNT and YYREEE (reference sequence). The CDR3 DNA reads TGTGCCAGCAGCGGTGGCACAGGGTTTGTGAACACTGAAGCTTTCTTT. It specifies CASSGGTGFVNTEAFF. The variable domain in full, with the rest retrieved from reference TRBV5-4 and TRBJ1-1, is ETGVTQSPTHLIKTRGQQVTLRCSSQSGHNTVSWYQQALGQGPQFIFQYYREEENGRGNFPPRFSGLQFPNYSSELNVNALELDDSALYLCASSGGTGFVNTEAFFGQGTRLTVV.

The chain recombines TRBV7-8 with TRBJ2-2, with 9 positions matching TRBD1. The CDR3 loop spans 19 amino acids. J gave up 4 bases and V 1 base, and 13 bases lay outside the gene matches. The germline CDR1 and CDR2 sequences are SGHVS and FQNEAQ. CDR3 sequence reads: CASSLDYFGTGRSTGELFF. DNA for the CDR3: TGTGCCAGCAGCTTAGATTACTTTGGGACAGGGAGGTCCACCGGGGAGCTGTTTTTT. Drawing the rest from reference TRBV7-8 and TRBJ2-2, the complete variable domain is GAGVSQSPRYKVAKRGQDVALRCDPISGHVSLFWYQQALGQGPEFLTYFQNEAQLDKSGLPSDRFFAERPEGSVSTLKIQRTQQEDSAVYLCASSLDYFGTGRSTGELFFGEGSRLTVL.

This sequence joins TRBV11-3 and TRBJ2-1; 7 bases map to TRBD2. This CDR3 is built from 17 residues. After removal of 6 bases from V and 4 bases from J, the junction contained 15 bases not matched to a gene. Germline V gives CDR1 SGHNT, CDR2 YENEEA. The CDR3 region is CASSLLYAGEQYNEQFF. The CDR3 DNA follows: TGTGCCAGCAGTTTACTATACGCGGGAGAACAGTACAATGAGCAGTTCTTC.

The gene calls are TRBV15 and TRBJ2-3; 7 nucleotides match TRBD2. This CDR3 has 16 amino acids. CDR1 and CDR2 (germline): LNHNV, YYDKDF (reference sequence). V dropped 2 bases and J dropped 4; count of bases not matched to a gene: 9. DNA of the CDR3: TGTGCCACCAGCAGAAACCCTAGAGGGAGGGCAGATACGCAGTATTTT. Protein: CATSRNPRGRADTQYF.